These 29 T cell receptor beta chains came from one sample sequenced in a study of CD8+CD57+ T cells in acquired aplastic anemia. An expansion of CD8+CD57+ cells by flow cytometry had been shown in patients chosen for sequencing. CDR3 and TCR beta VDJ profiling relied on a genomic DNA template. TCRdb re-called the reads through MiXCR, storing one row per CDR3 protein. The profile shows about 270,000 distinct CDR3 sequences, less than 85% of them singletons. The source material was sorted CD4+, CD8+, or CD8+CD57+ T cells (not recorded which) from PBMCs. The receptors originated from a human donor with aplastic anemia.

The chain links TRBV7-9 to TRBJ1-3; D is perhaps TRBD1 (6 bases). The V end was cut by 3 bases, the J end by 2 bases, with 11 bases between. Germline V gene data show CDR1 as SEHNR and CDR2 as FQNEAQ (reference sequence). The CDR3 spans 15 residues. This chain's CDR3 is CASSFNGGTGNTIYF. CDR3 coding DNA: TGTGCCAGCAGCTTCAATGGGGGCACTGGAAACACCATATATTTT.

The chain combines TRBV7-8 with TRBJ2-7, with 7 bases aligning to TRBD2. V lost 1 base, J lost 5 bases, and 11 bases stayed unmatched. Germline CDR1 SGHVS, CDR2 FQNEAQ. The CDR3 loop spans 16 amino acids. The chain's CDR3 is CASSLVWGEGADEQYF. The CDR3 region has the DNA TGTGCCAGCAGCTTAGTCTGGGGGGAGGGCGCCGACGAGCAGTACTTC.

This chain uses TRBV9 with TRBJ1-1, with D unclear. This CDR3 is built from 15 residues. Germline V gene data show CDR1 as SGDLS and CDR2 as YYNGEE. V dropped 4 bases and J dropped 10 bases, with 23 bases sitting between them. The CDR3 nucleotides are TGTGCCAGCAGCTTAGAGCTGTCGAGAAACCATCCAGCTTTCTTT. It encodes CASSLELSRNHPAFF.

Of note for this clonotype: One end of the junction does not line up with germline, which may come from a read error. The chain is built from TRBV5-6 and TRBJ2-1; D may match TRBD1 or TRBD2 (5 bases each). The germline CDR1 and CDR2 sequences are SGHDT and YYEEEE. The CDR3 extends over 15 amino acids. CDR3 in DNA: TGTGCCAGCAGCTTGGGGGACGGAGCCTACAATGGGCAGTTCTTC. It yields the protein CASSLGDGAYNGQFF.

The CDR3 here is CASSSTGGPDYENTF. The CDR3 DNA is TGTGCCAGCAGCTCGACAGGGGGCCCCGACTATGAGAACACCTTC. The V gene is TRBV7-2, the J gene TRBJ1-2; the match to TRBD1 covers 10 bases. The CDR3 is made up of 15 amino acids. Trimming took 4 bases from V and 12 from J; bases not matched to a gene: 14. Germline values: CDR1 SGHTA, CDR2 FQGNSA.

Worth noting for this clonotype: A much more abundant neighbour one base away suggests this may be a read error. The V gene is TRBV15, the J gene TRBJ2-3; D is unclear. The CDR3 has 14 amino acids. CDR1 is LNHNV, CDR2 YYDKDF, per germline (reference sequence). CDR3 sequence (DNA): TGTGCCACCAGCAGGGGCCCCAGCCAAGATACCCAGTACTTT. This gives the protein CATSRGPSQDTQYF. The complete variable domain, with remaining parts taken from reference TRBV15 and TRBJ2-3, reads DAMVIQNPRYQVTQFGKPVTLSCSQTLNHNVMYWYQQKSSQAPKLLFHYYDKDFNNEADTPDNFQSRRPNTSFCFLDIRSPGLGDTAMYLCATSRGPSQDTQYFGPGTRLTVL.

With respect to this clonotype: It is likely a read error, because the conserved phenylalanine at the end of the CDR3 is missing. No DNA is shown, since the ends of the CDR3 on it are uncertain; the CDR3 is the one TCRdb lists. The rearrangement links TRBV7-9 to TRBJ2-1; the D call in the table, TRBD1, was not verified against the DNA. The CDR3 has 13 residues if both end residues are counted. Germline V gene sequence: CDR1 SEHNR, CDR2 FQNEAQ (reference sequence). CDR3 sequence: CASSVAGIHGANV.

The J gene is TRBJ1-4, the V gene TRBV11-3; D uncertain. With 1 base removed from V and 4 bases from J, the gap between germline ends came to 16 bases. Germline V lookup: CDR1 SGHNT, CDR2 YENEEA. The CDR3 sequence is 17 residues long. The chain's CDR3 is CASSLAGGEQINEKLFF. CDR3 in DNA: TGTGCCAGCAGCTTAGCGGGAGGAGAACAAATTAATGAAAAACTGTTTTTT.

The V gene is TRBV20-1, the J gene TRBJ2-1, with D perhaps TRBD1 or TRBD2 (5 bases each). CDR1 and CDR2 from the germline V gene are DFQATT and SNEGSKA (reference sequence). The ends were cut back, 6 bases at V and 7 bases at J, with 16 bases in the middle. The CDR3 contains 13 residues. DNA of the CDR3: TGCAGTGCGCCGGTTTTCAGGGAGAATGAGCAGTTCTTC. It encodes CSAPVFRENEQFF.

This clonotype was found once. The rearrangement links TRBV5-1 to TRBJ2-1, with D tentatively TRBD1 or TRBD2 (6 bases each). V dropped 0 bases and J dropped 8 bases, with 18 bases sitting between them. The CDR3 sequence is 16 residues long. CDR1 is SGHRS and CDR2 is YFSETQ in the germline V gene. The CDR3 region is CASSLEGGDTSDEQFF. CDR3 nucleotides: TGCGCCAGCAGCTTGGAGGGGGGTGACACGAGCGATGAGCAGTTCTTC.

Concerning this clonotype itself: The junction and the germline gene differ at one end; a read error may be behind it. The rearrangement uses TRBV11-3 and TRBJ2-5, with 8 bases identical to TRBD1. Germline CDR1 reads SGHNT; CDR2 reads YENEEA. This CDR3 spans 14 amino acids. CDR3 sequence (DNA): TGTGCCACCAGCTTAGACCGGACAGGGAACACCCAAGCCTTC. Encoded protein: CATSLDRTGNTQAF.

This rearrangement joins TRBV5-6 to TRBJ2-5, with 9 bases lining up with TRBD1. CDR1 and CDR2 from the germline V gene are SGHDT and YYEEEE. V lost 3 bases and J lost 2; bases outside the gene matches: 5. This CDR3 is 15 amino acids long. The CDR3 DNA follows: TGTGCCAGCAGCTCCGGGACAGGGCTTCAAGAGACCCAGTACTTC. This encodes CASSSGTGLQETQYF. Variable domain in full (rest from reference TRBV5-6 and TRBJ2-5): DAGVTQSPTHLIKTRGQQVTLRCSPKSGHDTVSWYQQALGQGPQFIFQYYEEEERQRGNFPDRFSGHQFPNYSSELNVNALLLGDSALYLCASSSGTGLQETQYFGPGTRLLVL.

Regarding this clonotype: Its ends do not fully match the called genes, so a read error is possible. V and J are TRBV9 and TRBJ1-2; 7 bases match TRBD1. The CDR3 is 18 amino acids. The V gene's germline CDR1 is SGDLS and CDR2 YYNGEE. CDR3 in amino acids: CATSKGRIRETGLDGYTF. The CDR3 nucleotides are TGTGCCACCAGCAAGGGGCGCATACGGGAGACAGGGTTAGATGGCTACACCTTC.

The chain combines TRBV5-4 with TRBJ2-2; a possible D gene is TRBD2 (5 bases). Trimming removed 2 bases at V and 4 bases at J, with 6 bases between. This CDR3 region has 13 residues. Germline values: CDR1 SGHNT, CDR2 YYREEE (reference sequence). This chain's CDR3 is CASSFTSTGELFF. The CDR3 nucleotides are TGTGCCAGCAGCTTTACTAGCACCGGGGAGCTGTTTTTT.

Note on this clonotype: It is unclear where the CDR3 begins or ends on the DNA, so no DNA is shown, and the CDR3 is as TCRdb lists it. The rearrangement uses TRBV9 and TRBJ1-2. The germline V gene has CDR1 SGDLS and CDR2 YYNGEE. The CDR3 length equals 16 residues, ends included. CDR3 loop: CASRLGRDGLFFGYTF.

This clonotype was counted a few times. The rearrangement links TRBV10-3 to TRBJ1-5; D is ambiguous. CDR3 length: 18 residues. Deletions cut 6 bases from V and 0 bases from J, with 21 bases between. Germline CDR1 and CDR2: ENHRY and SYGVKD. The CDR3 DNA reads TGTGCCATCAGCAATAAAATGTCCAAAACAGATAGCAATCAGCCCCAGCATTTT. It yields the protein CAISNKMSKTDSNQPQHF.

The rearrangement links TRBV5-4 to TRBJ2-6; D is ambiguous. V was cut by 2 bases and J by 4 bases, with 13 bases left in between. The CDR3 is 16 amino acids. Germline V gives CDR1 SGHNT, CDR2 YYREEE (reference sequence). CDR3 sequence (DNA): TGTGCCAGCAGCTTAACGAAGCGCTACGGGGCCAACGTCCTGACTTTC. It encodes CASSLTKRYGANVLTF.

The CDR3 bases are TGTGCCAGCAGCTCCGAAAGGGAAGTCTGGGAGCAGTACTTC. Its protein product is CASSSEREVWEQYF. The rearrangement uses TRBV7-9 and TRBJ2-7, with D unresolved. CDR1 and CDR2 from the germline V gene are SEHNR and FQNEAQ (reference sequence). CDR3 size: 14 residues. Deletions cut 4 bases from V and 7 bases from J, with 17 bases between.

The CDR3 sequence is CSVRGQNTYNEQFF. The CDR3 nucleotides read TGCAGCGTGAGGGGACAAAACACTTACAATGAGCAGTTCTTC. This chain joins TRBV29-1 and TRBJ2-1; tentative D call: TRBD1 (6 bases). In germline, CDR1 is SQVTM, CDR2 ANQGSEA. V gave up 6 bases and J gave up 4 bases, with 16 bases separating them. CDR3 size: 14 residues.

In its sample, this clonotype was seen many times. This clone may be a read error of a much larger clone one base away. The chain is built from TRBV19 and TRBJ1-1; D is unresolved. The germline gives CDR1 LNHDA, CDR2 SQIVND (reference sequence). CDR3 length: 13 residues. CDR3 in amino acids: CAGSPRLETEAFF. CDR3 coding DNA: TGTGCCGGTAGTCCAAGGTTGGAAACTGAAGCTTTCTTT.

This clonotype has a count of ten or more. This chain connects TRBV7-8 to TRBJ2-7; 7 positions match TRBD1. CDR1 and CDR2 from the germline V gene are SGHVS and FQNEAQ. The ends lost 2 bases at V and 1 base at J; junction bases unmatched: 14. This CDR3 region has 18 residues. Here the CDR3 DNA reads TGTGCCAGCAGCTTACCGCCAGACGGGACAGCCCTTTCCTACGAGCAGTACGTC. Its translation: CASSLPPDGTALSYEQYV.

About this clonotype itself: As the CDR3 is not closed by the conserved phenylalanine or tryptophan, this likely results from a read error. The DNA is omitted, as the CDR3 cannot be located on it reliably, and the CDR3 follows TCRdb's listing. The chain uses TRBV7-4 and TRBJ2-5; TRBD1, as called in the table, went unchecked against the DNA. Germline CDR1 reads SGHVT; CDR2 reads SQSDAQ. The CDR3 spans 9 amino acids, including both terminal residues. The CDR3 spells CASNKLPCA.

The V call is TRBV5-8, the J call TRBJ2-3, with TRBD2 matching over 11 bases. Germline trimming cut 9 bases from V and 6 bases from J; bases unmatched to any gene: 9. The germline gives CDR1 SGHTS, CDR2 YDEGEE. This CDR3 comprises 14 residues. CDR3: CATGLAAGPDTQYF. The CDR3, as DNA: TGTGCCACGGGACTAGCGGCCGGTCCCGATACGCAGTATTTT. The whole variable domain, filled in from reference TRBV5-8 and TRBJ2-3, reads EAGVTQSPTHLIKTRGQQATLRCSPISGHTSVYWYQQALGLGLQFLLWYDEGEERNRGNFPPRFSGRQFPNYSSELNVNALELEDSALYLCATGLAAGPDTQYFGPGTRLTVL.

The rearrangement uses TRBV24-1 and TRBJ1-5, with TRBD1 identical over 7 bases. CDR3 length equals 15 residues. V lost 4 bases to trimming and J lost 0 bases; unmatched junction nucleotides: 2. Germline V gene lookup returns CDR1 KGHDR and CDR2 SFDVKD. CDR3 residues: CATSEGQFSNQPQHF. Here the CDR3 DNA reads TGTGCCACCAGTGAGGGACAGTTTAGCAATCAGCCCCAGCATTTT.

J is TRBJ2-1 and V is TRBV20-1; D unresolved. The CDR3 extends over 14 amino acids. V was shortened by 0 bases and J by 3 bases, with 9 bases between the two germline ends. CDR1 and CDR2 from the germline V gene are DFQATT and SNEGSKA (reference sequence). CDR3 amino acids: CSARDGRDYNEQFF. CDR3 coding DNA: TGCAGTGCTAGAGACGGTAGAGACTACAATGAGCAGTTCTTC.

The CDR3 here is CASSLSTGAGDTQYF. Here the CDR3 DNA reads TGTGCCAGCAGCTTAAGTACGGGGGCAGGAGATACGCAGTATTTT. The chain is built from TRBV7-3 and TRBJ2-3; the D call may be TRBD1 or TRBD2 (6 bases each). Trimming shortened V by 1 base and J by 5 bases, and 13 bases separated the two germline ends. Germline V gene sequence: CDR1 SGHTA, CDR2 FQGTGA. The CDR3 extends over 15 amino acids.

The J gene is TRBJ2-3, the V gene TRBV7-2, with 7 bases lining up with TRBD1. Germline loops: CDR1 SGHTA, CDR2 FQGNSA. V shed 3 bases and J 15 bases; nucleotides not matched to a gene: 15. The length of the CDR3 is 14 residues. DNA of the CDR3: TGTGCCAGCAGCTTTCATGCAGGTGGGACAGCCCATTATTTT. This encodes CASSFHAGGTAHYF. Together with reference TRBV7-2 and TRBJ2-3, the CDR3 gives the full variable domain: GAGVSQSPSNKVTEKGKDVELRCDPISGHTALYWYRQSLGQGLEFLIYFQGNSAPDKSGLPSDRFSAERTGGSVSTLTIQRTQQEDSAVYLCASSFHAGGTAHYFGPGTRLTVL.

The chain joins TRBV7-3 to TRBJ2-3; 9 bases fit TRBD2. With V trimmed by 5 bases and J by 14 bases, 14 bases remained unmatched. CDR1 and CDR2 from the germline V gene are SGHTA and FQGTGA. This CDR3 has 14 amino acids. CDR3 sequence: CASSPAGGWGKTYF. CDR3 bases: TGTGCCAGCAGCCCAGCGGGGGGTTGGGGAAAGACGTATTTT. The variable domain in full, with the rest retrieved from reference TRBV7-3 and TRBJ2-3, is GAGVSQTPSNKVTEKGKYVELRCDPISGHTALYWYRQSLGQGPEFLIYFQGTGAADDSGLPNDRFFAVRPEGSVSTLKIQRTERGDSAVYLCASSPAGGWGKTYFGPGTRLTVL.

About this clonotype: An end of the junction does not agree with germline; a read error may underlie this. The chain carries TRBV9 and TRBJ2-3; D remains ambiguous. Germline V gene data show CDR1 as SGDLS and CDR2 as YYNGEE. The CDR3 is 13 residues long. The CDR3 loop reads CASSVGANATQFF. DNA for the CDR3: TGTGCCAGCAGCGTAGGGGCGAATGCGACGCAGTTTTTT.